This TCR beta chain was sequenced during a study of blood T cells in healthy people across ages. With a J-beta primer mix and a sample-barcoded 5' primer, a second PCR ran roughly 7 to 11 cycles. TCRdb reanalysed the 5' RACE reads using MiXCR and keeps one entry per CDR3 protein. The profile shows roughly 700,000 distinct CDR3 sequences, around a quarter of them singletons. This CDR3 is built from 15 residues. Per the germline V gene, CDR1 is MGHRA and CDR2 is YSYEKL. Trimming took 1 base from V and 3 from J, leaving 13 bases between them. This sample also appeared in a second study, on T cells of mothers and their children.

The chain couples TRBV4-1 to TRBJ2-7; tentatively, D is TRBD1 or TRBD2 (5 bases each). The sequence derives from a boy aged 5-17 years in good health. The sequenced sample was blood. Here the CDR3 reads CASSQVGPGSYEQYF. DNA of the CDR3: TGCGCCAGCAGCCAAGTAGGCCCAGGGAGCTACGAGCAGTACTTC.